These 3 T cell receptor beta chains were sequenced from one sample in a study of regulatory T cells in long-lasting Graves disease. Time point in this sample: newly diagnosed GD, antithyroid drugs for less than 3 months. Preparation of the TCR library used RNA extracted from PBMCs. To make TCR beta libraries, researchers used iRepertoire HTBI primers and Arm-PCR of CDR3 regions. Using its own MiXCR run on the multiplex PCR reads, TCRdb lists one record per CDR3 protein. The table has 420,000 or so distinct CDR3 sequences, approximately 16% seen once. These sequences were also reported in another study, on T cells in Graves' hyperthyroidism and ophthalmopathy.

The specimen was peripheral blood mononuclear cells (PBMCs), collected at new diagnosis, from a patient treated with antithyroid drugs. These receptor sequences come from a woman aged 18-30 years with Graves disease.

The chain carries TRBV3-1 and TRBJ1-3; 7 bases align to TRBD1. J was trimmed by 3 bases and V by 4 bases; bases with no gene match: 3. CDR3 length equals 14 residues. From germline, CDR1 is LGHDT and CDR2 YNNKEL (reference sequence). The CDR3 DNA reads TGTGCCAGCAGCCCAGGGGGTTTTGGAAACACCATATATTTT. Protein sequence: CASSPGGFGNTIYF.

This chain's CDR3 is CSARDYTGGNTEAFF. As DNA, the CDR3 is TGCAGTGCTAGAGATTATACGGGAGGGAACACTGAAGCTTTCTTT. The V gene is TRBV20-1, the J gene TRBJ1-1, with D uncertain. V lost 0 bases and J 1 base, leaving 12 bases between the germline ends. Per the germline V gene, CDR1 is DFQATT and CDR2 is SNEGSKA (reference sequence). The CDR3 extends over 15 amino acids.

This chain connects TRBV15 to TRBJ2-7, with a tentative D call TRBD2 (6 bases). Germline-derived CDR1 and CDR2 are LNHNV and YYDKDF (reference sequence). This CDR3 is 16 amino acids long. Trimming cost V 0 bases and J 3 bases, with 15 bases left between them. The CDR3 DNA reads TGTGCCACCAGCAGAGATTTTGCTAGCGCTATCTACGAGCAGTACTTC. It yields the protein CATSRDFASAIYEQYF.